This T cell receptor (beta chain) stems from a study of cytomegalovirus exposure and HLA in healthy donors. Primers: 60 Vbeta forward and 13 Jbeta reverse. Data came from immunoSEQ multiplex PCR; TCRdb stores just in-frame clones and leaves some out. The sample gives more than 85,000 clones, roughly 63% of which show up once; 5% to 7% is in the top ten. The V end was cut by 3 bases, the J end by 2 bases, with 8 bases between. CDR1 and CDR2 (germline): GTSNPN, SVGIG (reference sequence). There are 12 residues in the CDR3. What was sequenced was PBMCs. J is TRBJ2-7 and V is TRBV30; tentatively, D is TRBD2 (6 bases). The receptor's source is a woman in her sixties or seventies in good health and CMV-seropositive. The CDR3 spells CAWRGGTYEQYF. The CDR3 DNA sequence: TGTGCCTGGAGGGGAGGTACCTACGAGCAGTACTTC.